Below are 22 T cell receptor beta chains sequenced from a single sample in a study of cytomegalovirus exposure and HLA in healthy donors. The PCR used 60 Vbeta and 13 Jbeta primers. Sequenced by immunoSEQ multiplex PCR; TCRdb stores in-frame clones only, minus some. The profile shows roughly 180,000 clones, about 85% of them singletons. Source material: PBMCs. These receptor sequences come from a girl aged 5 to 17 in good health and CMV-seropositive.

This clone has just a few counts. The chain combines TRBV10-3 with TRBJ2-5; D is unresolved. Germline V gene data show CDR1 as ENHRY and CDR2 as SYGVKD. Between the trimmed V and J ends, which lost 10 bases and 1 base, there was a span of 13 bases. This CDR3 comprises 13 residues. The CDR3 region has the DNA TGTGCCACTTCCGCGGCTATCCAAGAGACCCAGTACTTC. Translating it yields CATSAAIQETQYF.

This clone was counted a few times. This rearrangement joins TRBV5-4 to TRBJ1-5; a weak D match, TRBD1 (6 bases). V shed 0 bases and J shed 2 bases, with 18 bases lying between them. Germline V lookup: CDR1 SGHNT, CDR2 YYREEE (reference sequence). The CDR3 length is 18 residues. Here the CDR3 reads CASSLGGGGRVGNQPQHF. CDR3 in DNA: TGTGCCAGCAGCTTGGGAGGTGGGGGCAGGGTTGGCAATCAGCCCCAGCATTTT.

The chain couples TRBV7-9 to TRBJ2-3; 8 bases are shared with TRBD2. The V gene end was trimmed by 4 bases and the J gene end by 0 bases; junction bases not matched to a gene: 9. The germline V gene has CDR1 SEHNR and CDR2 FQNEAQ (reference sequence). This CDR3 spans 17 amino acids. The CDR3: CASSSALERESTDTQYF. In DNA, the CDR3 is TGTGCCAGCAGCTCCGCTCTGGAGCGGGAGAGCACAGATACGCAGTATTTT.

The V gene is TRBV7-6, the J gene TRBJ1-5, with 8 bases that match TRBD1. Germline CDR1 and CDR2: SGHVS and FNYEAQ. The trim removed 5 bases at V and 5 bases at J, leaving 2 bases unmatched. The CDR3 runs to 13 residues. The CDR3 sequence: CASSKDRDQPQHF. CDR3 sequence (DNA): TGTGCCAGCAGCAAGGACAGGGATCAGCCCCAGCATTTT.

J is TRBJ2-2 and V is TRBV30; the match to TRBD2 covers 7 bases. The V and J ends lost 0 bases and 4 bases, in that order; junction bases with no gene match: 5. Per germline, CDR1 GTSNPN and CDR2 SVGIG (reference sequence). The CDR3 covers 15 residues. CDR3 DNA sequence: TGTGCCTGGAGTGTCGGGTTAGCGGGCACCGGGGAGCTGTTTTTT. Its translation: CAWSVGLAGTGELFF. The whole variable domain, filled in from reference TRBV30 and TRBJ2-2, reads SQTIHQWPATLVQPVGSPLSLECTVEGTSNPNLYWYRQAAGRGLQLLFYSVGIGQISSEVPQNLSASRPQDRQFILSSKKLLLSDSGFYLCAWSVGLAGTGELFFGEGSRLTVL.

The CDR3 sequence: CASTQRGANEQFF. The CDR3, as DNA: TGCGCCAGCACCCAGCGGGGGGCAAATGAGCAGTTCTTC. The rearrangement links TRBV5-1 to TRBJ2-1, with 9 nucleotides matching TRBD2. Trimming at V came to 6 bases and at J to 7 bases, leaving 5 bases not matched to a gene. The CDR3 is 13 amino acids. Looked up from germline, CDR1 is SGHRS and CDR2 is YFSETQ.

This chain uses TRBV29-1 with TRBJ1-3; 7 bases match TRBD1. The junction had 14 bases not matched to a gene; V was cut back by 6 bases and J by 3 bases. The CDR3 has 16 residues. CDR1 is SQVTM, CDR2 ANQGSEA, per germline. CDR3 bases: TGCAGCGTCCAGGCTTTGACAGGGACTTATGGAAACACCATATATTTT. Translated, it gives CSVQALTGTYGNTIYF.

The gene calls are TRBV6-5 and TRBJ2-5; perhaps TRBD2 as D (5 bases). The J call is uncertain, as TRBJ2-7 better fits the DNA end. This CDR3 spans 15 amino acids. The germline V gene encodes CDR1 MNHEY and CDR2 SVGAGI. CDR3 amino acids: CASSQGSGNSYEQYF. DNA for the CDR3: TGTGCCAGCAGTCAAGGGTCCGGGAACTCCTACGAGCAGTACTTC.

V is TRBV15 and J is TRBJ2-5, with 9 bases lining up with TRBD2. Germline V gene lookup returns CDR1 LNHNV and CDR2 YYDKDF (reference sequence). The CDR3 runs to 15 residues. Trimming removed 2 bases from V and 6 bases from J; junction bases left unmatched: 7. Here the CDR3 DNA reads TGTGCCACCAGCAGATATGTAGCGGGAGCGAAGACCCAGTACTTC. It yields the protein CATSRYVAGAKTQYF.

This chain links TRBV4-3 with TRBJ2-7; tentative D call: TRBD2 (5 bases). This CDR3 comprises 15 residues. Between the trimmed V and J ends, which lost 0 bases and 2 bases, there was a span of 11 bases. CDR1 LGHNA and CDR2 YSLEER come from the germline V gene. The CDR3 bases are TGCGCCAGCAGCCAAGATGGGAGCAGTACCTACGAGCAGTACTTC. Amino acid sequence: CASSQDGSSTYEQYF.

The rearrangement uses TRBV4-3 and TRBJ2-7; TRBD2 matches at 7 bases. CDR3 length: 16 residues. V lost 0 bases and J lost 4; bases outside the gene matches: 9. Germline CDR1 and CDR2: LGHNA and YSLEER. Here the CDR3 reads CASSQDWRELPYEQYF. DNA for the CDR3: TGCGCCAGCAGCCAAGATTGGCGGGAGTTACCATACGAGCAGTACTTC.

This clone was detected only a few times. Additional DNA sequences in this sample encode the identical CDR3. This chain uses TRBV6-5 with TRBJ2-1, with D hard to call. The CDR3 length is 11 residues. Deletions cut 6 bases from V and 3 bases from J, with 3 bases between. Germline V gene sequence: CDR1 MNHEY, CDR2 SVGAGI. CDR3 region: CASSLYNEQFF. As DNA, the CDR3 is TGTGCCAGCAGCCTCTACAATGAGCAGTTCTTC.

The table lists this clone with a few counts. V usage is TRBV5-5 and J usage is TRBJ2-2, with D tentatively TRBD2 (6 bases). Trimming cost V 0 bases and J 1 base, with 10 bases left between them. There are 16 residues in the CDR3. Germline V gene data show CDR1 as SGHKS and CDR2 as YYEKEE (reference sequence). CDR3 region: CASSLGSGQNTGELFF. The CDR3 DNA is TGTGCCAGCAGCTTGGGGAGCGGGCAGAACACCGGGGAGCTGTTTTTT.

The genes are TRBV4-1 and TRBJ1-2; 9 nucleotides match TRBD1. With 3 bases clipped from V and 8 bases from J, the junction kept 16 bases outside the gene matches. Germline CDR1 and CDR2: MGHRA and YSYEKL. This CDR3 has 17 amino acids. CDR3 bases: TGCGCCAGCAGCCATGTTTACCTAGACAGGGGGGATAGGGGCTACACCTTC. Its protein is CASSHVYLDRGDRGYTF.

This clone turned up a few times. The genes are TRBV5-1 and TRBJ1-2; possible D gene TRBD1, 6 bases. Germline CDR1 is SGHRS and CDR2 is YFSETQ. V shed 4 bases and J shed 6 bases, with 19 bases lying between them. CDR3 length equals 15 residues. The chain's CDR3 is CASSRPSGHRHGYTF. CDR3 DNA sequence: TGCGCCAGCAGCCGACCTTCGGGACACCGCCATGGCTACACCTTC.

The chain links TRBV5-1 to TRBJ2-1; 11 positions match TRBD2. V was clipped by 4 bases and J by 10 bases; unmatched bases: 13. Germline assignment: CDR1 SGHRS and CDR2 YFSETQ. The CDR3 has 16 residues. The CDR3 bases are TGCGCCAGCAGCCCTTCCGGGACTAGCGGAGTAGGAGAGCAGTTCTTC. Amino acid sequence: CASSPSGTSGVGEQFF.

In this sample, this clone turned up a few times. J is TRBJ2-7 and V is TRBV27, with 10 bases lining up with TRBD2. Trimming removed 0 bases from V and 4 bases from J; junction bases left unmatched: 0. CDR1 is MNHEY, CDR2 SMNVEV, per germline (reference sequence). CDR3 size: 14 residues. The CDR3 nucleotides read TGTGCCAGCAGTTTATCGGGACTAGCGTACGAGCAGTACTTC. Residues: CASSLSGLAYEQYF.

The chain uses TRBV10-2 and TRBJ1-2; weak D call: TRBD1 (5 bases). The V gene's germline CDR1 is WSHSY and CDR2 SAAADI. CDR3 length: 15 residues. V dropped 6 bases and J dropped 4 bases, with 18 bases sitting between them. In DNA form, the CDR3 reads TGCGCCAGCAGCGCCGAGGGAGGGGTGAGCTATGGCTACACCTTC. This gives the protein CASSAEGGVSYGYTF.

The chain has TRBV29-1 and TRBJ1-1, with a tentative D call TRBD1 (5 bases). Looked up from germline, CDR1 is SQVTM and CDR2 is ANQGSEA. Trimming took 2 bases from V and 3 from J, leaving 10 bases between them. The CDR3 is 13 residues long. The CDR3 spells CSVERQGHTEAFF. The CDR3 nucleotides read TGCAGCGTTGAACGGCAGGGCCACACTGAAGCTTTCTTT.

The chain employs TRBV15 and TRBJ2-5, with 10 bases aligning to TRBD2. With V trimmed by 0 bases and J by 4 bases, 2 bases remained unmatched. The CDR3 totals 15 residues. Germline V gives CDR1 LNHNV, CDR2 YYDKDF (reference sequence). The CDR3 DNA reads TGTGCCACCAGCAGAGAAGCGGGAGGGCCAGAGACCCAGTACTTC. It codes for CATSREAGGPETQYF.

For the CDR3, the DNA is TGTGCCTGTCTCAGGGGACCTTTCTCTTACGAGCAGTACTTC. Protein product: CACLRGPFSYEQYF. The rearrangement uses TRBV30 and TRBJ2-7; tentative D call: TRBD1 (6 bases). Germline CDR1 reads GTSNPN; CDR2 reads SVGIG (reference sequence). The CDR3 extends over 14 amino acids. The V gene lost 6 bases and the J gene lost 4 bases, with 19 bases spanning the gap.

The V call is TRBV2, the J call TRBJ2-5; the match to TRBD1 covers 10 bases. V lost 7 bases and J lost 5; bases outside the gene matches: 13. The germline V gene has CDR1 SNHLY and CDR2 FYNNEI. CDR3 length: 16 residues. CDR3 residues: CASTPIRQGAWETQYF. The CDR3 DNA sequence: TGTGCCAGCACCCCCATTCGACAGGGGGCCTGGGAGACCCAGTACTTC.